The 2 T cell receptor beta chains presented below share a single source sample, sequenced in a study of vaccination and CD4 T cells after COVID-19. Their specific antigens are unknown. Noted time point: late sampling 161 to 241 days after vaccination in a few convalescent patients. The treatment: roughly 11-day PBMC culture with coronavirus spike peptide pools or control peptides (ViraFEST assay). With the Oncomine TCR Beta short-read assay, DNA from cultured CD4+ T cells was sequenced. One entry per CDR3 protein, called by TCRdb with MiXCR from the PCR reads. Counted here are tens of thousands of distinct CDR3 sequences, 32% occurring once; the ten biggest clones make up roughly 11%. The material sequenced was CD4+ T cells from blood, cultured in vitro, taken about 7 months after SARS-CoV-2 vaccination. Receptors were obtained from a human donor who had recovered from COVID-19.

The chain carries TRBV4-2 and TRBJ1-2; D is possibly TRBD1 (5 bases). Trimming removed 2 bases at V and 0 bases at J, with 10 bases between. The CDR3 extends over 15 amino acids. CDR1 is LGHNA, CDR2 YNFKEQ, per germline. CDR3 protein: CASSQSGGSNYGYTF. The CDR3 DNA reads TGTGCCAGCAGCCAAAGCGGGGGATCTAACTATGGCTACACCTTC.

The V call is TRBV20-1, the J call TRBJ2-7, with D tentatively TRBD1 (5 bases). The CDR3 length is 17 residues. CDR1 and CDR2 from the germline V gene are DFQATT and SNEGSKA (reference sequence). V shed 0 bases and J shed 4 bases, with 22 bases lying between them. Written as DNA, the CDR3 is TGCAGTGCTAGAGATATGTATGTGAGTGGGGCAGAATACGAGCAGTACTTC. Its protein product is CSARDMYVSGAEYEQYF.